These 12 T cell receptor beta chains originate from one sample sequenced in a study of PD-L1 blockade in urothelial cancer. Stated time point: pretreatment peripheral blood. Using immunoSEQ multiplex PCR, the repertoire was profiled, and TCRdb retains in-frame clones only, with some absent. The repertoire has almost 90,000 clones, roughly 84% of them found once; the top ten carry around 2%. The sample was PBMCs, taken around atezolizumab (anti-PD-L1) treatment. Receptor source: a man aged 55 to 69 with urothelial cancer.

The V call is TRBV27, the J call TRBJ2-1; 7 nucleotides line up with TRBD1. V was pared by 1 base and J by 4 bases, with 1 base of the junction left unmatched. The germline gives CDR1 MNHEY, CDR2 SMNVEV (reference sequence). CDR3 length: 14 amino acids. In nucleotides, the CDR3 is TGTGCCAGCAGTTTATTGGGACAGTACAATGAGCAGTTCTTC. This gives the protein CASSLLGQYNEQFF.

For the CDR3, the DNA is TGCGCCAGCAGCTTGAACAGCGGGAGGGTTGCAGATACGCAGTATTTT. This gives the protein CASSLNSGRVADTQYF. The chain links TRBV5-1 to TRBJ2-3, with 10 bases lining up with TRBD2. The length of the CDR3 is 16 residues. V lost 1 base to trimming and J lost 4 bases; unmatched junction nucleotides: 6. From germline, CDR1 is SGHRS and CDR2 YFSETQ. Combining the CDR3 with reference TRBV5-1 and TRBJ2-3 gives the whole variable domain KAGVTQTPRYLIKTRGQQVTLSCSPISGHRSVSWYQQTPGQGLQFLFEYFSETQRNKGNFPGRFSGRQFSNSRSEMNVSTLELGDSALYLCASSLNSGRVADTQYFGPGTRLTVL.

The chain recombines TRBV27 with TRBJ2-3; D is uncertain. V lost 6 bases and J lost 2, with 12 bases in between. This CDR3 comprises 14 residues. In germline, CDR1 is MNHEY, CDR2 SMNVEV (reference sequence). In DNA, the CDR3 is TGTGCCAGCAGGAAGTCTATCCCCACAGATACGCAGTATTTT. Encoded protein: CASRKSIPTDTQYF.

A few counts support this clone. The chain joins TRBV30 to TRBJ1-1; D remains unclear. The V and J ends lost 7 bases and 1 base respectively, with 10 bases between them. The CDR3 runs 12 residues. Germline assignment: CDR1 GTSNPN and CDR2 SVGIG (reference sequence). The CDR3 bases are TGTGCCTACCTGGTTAGGAACACTGAAGCTTTCTTT. This encodes CAYLVRNTEAFF.

This clone was counted once. The chain joins TRBV19 to TRBJ2-3; D gene uncertain. V dropped 8 bases and J dropped 0 bases, with 12 bases sitting between them. The CDR3 is made up of 14 amino acids. Per germline, CDR1 LNHDA and CDR2 SQIVND (reference sequence). The CDR3 spells CASDPGKSTDTQYF. CDR3 sequence (DNA): TGTGCCAGTGATCCAGGCAAGAGCACAGATACGCAGTATTTT.

The V call is TRBV4-3, the J call TRBJ1-3; TRBD1 matches at 8 bases. CDR1 is LGHNA, CDR2 YSLEER, per germline. The CDR3 contains 17 residues. The V segment lost 1 base and the J segment 0 bases; nucleotides outside the gene matches: 5. As DNA, the CDR3 is TGCGCCAGCAGCCAAGCTTGGACAGGGCGCTCTGGAAACACCATATATTTT. It yields the protein CASSQAWTGRSGNTIYF.

There are many counts of this clone. The V and J genes are TRBV4-2 and TRBJ2-7; D call uncertain. The CDR3 length is 15 residues. Germline V gives CDR1 LGHNA, CDR2 YNFKEQ. The ends were cut back, 0 bases at V and 2 bases at J, with 11 bases in the middle. Here the CDR3 reads CASSQEASYPYEQYF. In DNA form, the CDR3 reads TGTGCCAGCAGCCAAGAGGCCAGTTACCCCTACGAGCAGTACTTC.

V and J are TRBV30 and TRBJ2-3; D is possibly TRBD2 (7 bases). CDR3 size: 15 residues. CDR1 and CDR2 (germline): GTSNPN, SVGIG (reference sequence). The DNA of the CDR3 is TGTGGCATTAACATAGGGGGGGACTCCACAGATACGCAGTATTTT. It encodes CGINIGGDSTDTQYF.

The chain is built from TRBV28 and TRBJ1-2; 7 bases map to TRBD1. V dropped 6 bases and J dropped 6; count of bases not matched to a gene: 4. The CDR3 spans 12 residues. CDR1 and CDR2 (germline): MDHEN, SYDVKM. The CDR3 DNA follows: TGTGCCAGCAGGCGACAGGGTGATGGCTACACCTTC. Protein product: CASRRQGDGYTF.

The V call is TRBV6-6, the J call TRBJ2-7, with a possible D match to TRBD2 (6 bases). The germline V gene encodes CDR1 MNHNY and CDR2 SVGAGI (reference sequence). The V and J ends lost 2 bases and 6 bases respectively, with 11 bases between them. This CDR3 has 13 amino acids. CDR3 coding DNA: TGTGCCAGCAGTTACGGGGAGGCGCGCGAGCAGTACTTC. It specifies CASSYGEAREQYF.

The CDR3 is CASSPQAASYEQYF. The CDR3 DNA sequence: TGTGCCAGCAGTCCCCAAGCCGCATCCTACGAGCAGTACTTC. V usage is TRBV27 and J usage is TRBJ2-7; D not resolved. Between the trimmed V and J ends, which lost 5 bases and 1 base, there was a span of 12 bases. Germline CDR1 MNHEY, CDR2 SMNVEV (reference sequence). There are 14 residues in the CDR3.

This clone was found once. The V gene is TRBV18, the J gene TRBJ1-1; unclear D gene. Looked up from germline, CDR1 is KGHSH and CDR2 is LQKENI. The CDR3 extends over 13 amino acids. Deletions cut 2 bases from V and 1 base from J, with 5 bases between. CDR3 DNA: TGTGCCAGCTCACCAACAAGGAACACTGAAGCTTTCTTT. This codes for CASSPTRNTEAFF.